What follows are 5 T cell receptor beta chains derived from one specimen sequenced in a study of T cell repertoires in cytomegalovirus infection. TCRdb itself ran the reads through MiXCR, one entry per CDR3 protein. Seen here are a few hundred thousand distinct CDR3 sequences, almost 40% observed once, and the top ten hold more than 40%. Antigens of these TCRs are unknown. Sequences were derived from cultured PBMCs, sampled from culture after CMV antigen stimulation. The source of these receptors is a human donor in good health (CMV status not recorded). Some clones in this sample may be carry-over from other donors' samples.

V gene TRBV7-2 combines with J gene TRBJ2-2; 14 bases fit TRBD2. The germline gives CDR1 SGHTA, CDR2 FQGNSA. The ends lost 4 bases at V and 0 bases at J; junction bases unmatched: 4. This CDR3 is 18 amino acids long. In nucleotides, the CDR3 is TGTGCCAGCAGCTCCAGACTAGCGGGGGGGGCGAACACCGGGGAGCTGTTTTTT. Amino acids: CASSSRLAGGANTGELFF.

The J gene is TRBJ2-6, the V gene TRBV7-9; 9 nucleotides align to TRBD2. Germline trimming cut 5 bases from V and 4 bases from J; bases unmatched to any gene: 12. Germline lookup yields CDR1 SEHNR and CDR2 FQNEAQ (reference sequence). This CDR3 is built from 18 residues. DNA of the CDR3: TGTGCCAGCAGCCCACCGGGACTAGCTATTCCCGGGGCCAACGTCCTGACTTTC. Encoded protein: CASSPPGLAIPGANVLTF.

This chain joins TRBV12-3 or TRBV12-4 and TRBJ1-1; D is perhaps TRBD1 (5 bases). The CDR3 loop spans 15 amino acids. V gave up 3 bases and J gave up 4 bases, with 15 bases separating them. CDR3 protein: CASSFTGSFGTEAFF. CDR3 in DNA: TGTGCCAGCAGTTTTACAGGTTCGTTCGGCACTGAAGCTTTCTTT.

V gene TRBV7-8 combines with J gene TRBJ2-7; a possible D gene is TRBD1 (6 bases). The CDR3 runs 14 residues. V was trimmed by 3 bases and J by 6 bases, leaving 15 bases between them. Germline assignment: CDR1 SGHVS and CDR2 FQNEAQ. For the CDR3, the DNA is TGTGCCAGCAGCTTTGGGCTGGGGGCCGGCGAGCAGTACTTC. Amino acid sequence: CASSFGLGAGEQYF. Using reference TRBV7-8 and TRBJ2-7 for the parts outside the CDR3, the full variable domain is GAGVSQSPRYKVAKRGQDVALRCDPISGHVSLFWYQQALGQGPEFLTYFQNEAQLDKSGLPSDRFFAERPEGSVSTLKIQRTQQEDSAVYLCASSFGLGAGEQYFGPGTRLTVT.

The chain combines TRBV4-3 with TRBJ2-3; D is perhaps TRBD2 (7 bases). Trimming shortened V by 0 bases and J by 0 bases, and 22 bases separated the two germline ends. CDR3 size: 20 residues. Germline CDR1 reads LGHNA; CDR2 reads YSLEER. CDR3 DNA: TGCGCCAGCAGCCAAGATATTCGGGGGCACCGGGGGGTAAGCACAGATACGCAGTATTTT. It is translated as CASSQDIRGHRGVSTDTQYF.